The 12 T cell receptor beta chains given below trace back to one sample, sequenced in a study of siplizumab effects on memory and regulatory T cells. Profiling relied on immunoSEQ multiplex PCR, and the TCRdb table lists in-frame clones only, not all of them. The sample carries about 72,000 clones, roughly 89% recorded once. The sample was CD8+ T cells sorted from blood. These TCRs come from a human donor in good health.

V and J are TRBV7-2 and TRBJ2-7; possibly TRBD1 or TRBD2 for D (6 bases each). The V end lost 1 base, the J end lost 5 bases, and 12 bases lay between the germline ends. This CDR3 spans 14 amino acids. Germline values: CDR1 SGHTA, CDR2 FQGNSA. The CDR3 nucleotides read TGTGCCAGCAGCTTAGGGTCCGGGGGCCACGAGCAGTACTTC. This gives the protein CASSLGSGGHEQYF.

The chain has TRBV25-1 and TRBJ2-5; 9 nucleotides match TRBD2. The CDR3 is 17 residues long. CDR1 is MGHDK, CDR2 SYGVNS, per germline. The V segment lost 2 bases and the J segment 0 bases; nucleotides outside the gene matches: 7. The chain's CDR3 is CASSEPSLAGYQETQYF. CDR3 bases: TGTGCCAGCAGTGAACCCTCACTAGCGGGCTACCAAGAGACCCAGTACTTC.

The chain links TRBV27 to TRBJ2-5; 12 bases line up with TRBD2. Looked up from germline, CDR1 is MNHEY and CDR2 is SMNVEV (reference sequence). V was clipped by 5 bases and J by 2 bases; unmatched bases: 0. CDR3 length: 14 amino acids. For the CDR3, the DNA is TGTGCCAGCAGTCTAGCGGGGGGGCAAGAGACCCAGTACTTC. This sequence encodes CASSLAGGQETQYF.

V gene TRBV4-1 combines with J gene TRBJ1-1; maybe TRBD1 (6 bases). This CDR3 region has 15 residues. The V gene lost 0 bases and the J gene lost 3 bases, with 11 bases spanning the gap. CDR1 MGHRA and CDR2 YSYEKL come from the germline V gene. CDR3 sequence reads: CASSQEHRDDTEAFF. DNA for the CDR3: TGCGCCAGCAGCCAAGAGCACAGGGATGACACTGAAGCTTTCTTT.

This chain joins TRBV27 and TRBJ2-7; 9 nucleotides match TRBD1. The CDR3 extends over 15 amino acids. Germline V lookup: CDR1 MNHEY, CDR2 SMNVEV (reference sequence). Trimming took 10 bases from V and 1 from J; bases not matched to a gene: 11. The CDR3 sequence is CATSNRDRASYEQYF. The CDR3 DNA follows: TGTGCCACCTCCAACCGGGACAGGGCTTCCTACGAGCAGTACTTC.

The chain recombines TRBV19 with TRBJ2-1; 10 nucleotides align to TRBD2. Looked up from germline, CDR1 is LNHDA and CDR2 is SQIVND (reference sequence). This CDR3 contains 14 residues. The V and J ends lost 3 bases and 6 bases, in that order; junction bases with no gene match: 2. Here the CDR3 reads CASSISGGFNEQFF. In DNA, the CDR3 is TGTGCCAGTAGTATTAGCGGGGGGTTCAATGAGCAGTTCTTC.

The chain recombines TRBV30 with TRBJ1-4; D unclear. The CDR3 has 12 residues. Germline CDR1 reads GTSNPN; CDR2 reads SVGIG (reference sequence). The V end lost 1 base, the J end lost 2 bases, and 2 bases lay between the germline ends. The CDR3 coding sequence is TGTGCCTGGAGTGATACTAATGAAAAACTGTTTTTT. Protein: CAWSDTNEKLFF.

The chain recombines TRBV5-1 with TRBJ2-1, with a possible D match to TRBD2 (6 bases). V was shortened by 5 bases and J by 7 bases, with 13 bases between the two germline ends. The CDR3 is made up of 13 amino acids. The germline V gene has CDR1 SGHRS and CDR2 YFSETQ. CDR3 DNA: TGCGCCAGCAGGGGGCAGGGAGGTAATGAGCAGTTCTTC. Its translation is CASRGQGGNEQFF.

The CDR3 sequence is CASSLGPNEAFF. The CDR3 nucleotides are TGTGCCAGCAGTCTAGGCCCGAATGAAGCTTTCTTT. This sequence joins TRBV4-2 and TRBJ1-1; D remains ambiguous. Germline assignment: CDR1 LGHNA and CDR2 YNFKEQ. V lost 6 bases and J 7 bases, leaving 12 bases between the germline ends. The CDR3 has 12 amino acids.

The chain employs TRBV11-2 and TRBJ2-5; D is uncertain. The germline V gene encodes CDR1 SGHAT and CDR2 FQNNGV. The V end lost 5 bases, the J end lost 5 bases, and 9 bases lay between the germline ends. This CDR3 is built from 12 residues. The CDR3, as DNA: TGTGCCAGCAGCCTACGAATGGAGACCCAGTACTTC. It is translated as CASSLRMETQYF.

V gene TRBV5-4 combines with J gene TRBJ2-3; a possible D gene is TRBD2 (6 bases). Per germline, CDR1 SGHNT and CDR2 YYREEE (reference sequence). V dropped 4 bases and J dropped 3 bases, with 15 bases sitting between them. There are 15 residues in the CDR3. This chain's CDR3 is CASSPTEGWTDTQYF. The CDR3 DNA sequence: TGTGCCAGCAGCCCTACGGAGGGTTGGACAGATACGCAGTATTTT.

The chain uses TRBV7-8 and TRBJ2-2; no clear D. This CDR3 region has 15 residues. Trimming stripped 3 bases from V and 4 bases from J, with 12 bases between. In germline, CDR1 is SGHVS, CDR2 FQNEAQ. As DNA, the CDR3 is TGTGCCAGCAGCTTCAAGGATTACTCCACCGGGGAGCTGTTTTTT. Translated: CASSFKDYSTGELFF.